A single sample is the source of the 29 T cell receptor beta chains below, sequenced in a study of control samples from healthy donors and cancer patients (dated by TCRdb to 2019 to 2021). Libraries came from the immunoSEQ multiplex PCR assay. What TCRdb holds here is the immuneACCESS table cut down to in-frame rearrangements. Part of the clones is not present; checked against another copy, under half of the missing clones reflect an unresolved V gene, and the others are unexplained. This sample is represented by tens of thousands of clones; around 94% of them were singletons. Together, the top ten hold roughly 4% of the sample. The sample was blood. The source of these receptors is a young man in good health.

The V call is TRBV5-6, the J call TRBJ2-1, with D tentatively TRBD2 (5 bases). In germline, CDR1 is SGHDT, CDR2 YYEEEE. The V end lost 2 bases, the J end lost 2 bases, and 14 bases lay between the germline ends. CDR3 length equals 16 residues. CDR3 sequence: CASSFLGEPPYNEQFF. The CDR3 DNA sequence: TGTGCCAGCAGCTTCCTCGGGGAACCACCCTACAATGAGCAGTTCTTC.

This clone has only one observation. The V gene is TRBV14, the J gene TRBJ1-5; unclear D gene. Germline CDR1 SGHDN, CDR2 FVKESK. CDR3 length: 13 amino acids. Trimming took 4 bases from V and 1 from J, leaving 5 bases between them. CDR3: CASSPDSNQPQHF. CDR3 nucleotides: TGTGCCAGCAGCCCCGACAGCAATCAGCCCCAGCATTTT. The whole variable domain, filled in from reference TRBV14 and TRBJ1-5, reads EAGVTQFPSHSVIEKGQTVTLRCDPISGHDNLYWYRRVMGKEIKFLLHFVKESKQDESGMPNNRFLAERTGGTYSTLKVQPAELEDSGVYFCASSPDSNQPQHFGDGTRLSIL.

This chain uses TRBV5-4 with TRBJ2-7; 11 bases map to TRBD2. The CDR3 contains 15 residues. Germline V gives CDR1 SGHNT, CDR2 YYREEE (reference sequence). V lost 4 bases and J lost 3; bases outside the gene matches: 6. This CDR3 is CASSPGTSGFYEQYF. The CDR3 DNA follows: TGTGCCAGCAGCCCGGGGACTAGCGGCTTCTACGAGCAGTACTTC.

The table lists this clone with a count of one. This chain joins TRBV28 and TRBJ1-1, with 10 bases identical to TRBD1. The germline CDR1 and CDR2 sequences are MDHEN and SYDVKM. There are 17 residues in the CDR3. The V segment lost 7 bases and the J segment 1 base; nucleotides outside the gene matches: 12. The chain's CDR3 is CASISEGTGVWNTEAFF. CDR3 coding DNA: TGTGCCAGCATTTCCGAGGGGACAGGGGTTTGGAACACTGAAGCTTTCTTT. The complete variable domain, with remaining parts taken from reference TRBV28 and TRBJ1-1, reads DVKVTQSSRYLVKRTGEKVFLECVQDMDHENMFWYRQDPGLGLRLIYFSYDVKMKEKGDIPEGYSVSREKKERFSLILESASTNQTSMYLCASISEGTGVWNTEAFFGQGTRLTVV.

This chain links TRBV7-9 with TRBJ1-4; D call uncertain. The CDR3 sequence is 13 residues long. The germline gives CDR1 SEHNR, CDR2 FQNEAQ (reference sequence). V shed 2 bases and J shed 8 bases, with 9 bases lying between them. Here the CDR3 reads CASSLLEAEKLFF. The CDR3 DNA sequence: TGTGCCAGCAGCTTATTGGAAGCGGAAAAACTGTTTTTT.

The chain recombines TRBV6-5 with TRBJ1-1; D is undetermined. This CDR3 has 13 amino acids. V gave up 7 bases and J gave up 1 base, with 10 bases separating them. Looked up from germline, CDR1 is MNHEY and CDR2 is SVGAGI. This CDR3 is CASINPGNTEAFF. In DNA form, the CDR3 reads TGTGCCAGCATAAACCCGGGGAACACTGAAGCTTTCTTT.

This rearrangement joins TRBV24-1 to TRBJ1-1, with 9 bases aligning to TRBD1. V lost 8 bases and J lost 4; bases outside the gene matches: 7. Germline V CDR1 and CDR2: KGHDR, SFDVKD. This CDR3 region has 14 residues. For the CDR3, the DNA is TGTGCCACCAAGCCCGGACAGGGGTCCACTGAAGCTTTCTTT. This gives the protein CATKPGQGSTEAFF.

This clone was detected once. The rearrangement uses TRBV27 and TRBJ2-5; 8 bases line up with TRBD1. This CDR3 contains 14 residues. Losses at the gene ends were 4 bases for V and 4 bases for J; bases not matched to a gene: 5. Germline V lookup: CDR1 MNHEY, CDR2 SMNVEV (reference sequence). CDR3 region: CASSWGGQGETQYF. The CDR3 coding sequence is TGTGCCAGCAGTTGGGGCGGACAGGGAGAGACCCAGTACTTC.

This chain uses TRBV28 with TRBJ1-5; D is possibly TRBD1 (5 bases). CDR3 length: 14 amino acids. Trimming took off 3 bases at V and 4 bases at J, with 10 bases between the two ends. Germline CDR1 is MDHEN and CDR2 is SYDVKM. The CDR3 here is CASSLQGPNQPQHF. The DNA for the CDR3 is TGTGCCAGCAGTTTGCAGGGACCGAATCAGCCCCAGCATTTT.

This clone occurred once. The chain recombines TRBV6-5 with TRBJ1-2; 7 bases fit TRBD1. V lost 8 bases and J lost 4; bases outside the gene matches: 10. The CDR3 is 14 residues long. Germline assignment: CDR1 MNHEY and CDR2 SVGAGI. CDR3 sequence: CASGQTGTVYGYTF. Here the CDR3 DNA reads TGTGCCAGCGGTCAGACAGGGACCGTCTATGGCTACACCTTC.

This chain connects TRBV6-2 or TRBV6-3 to TRBJ1-6, with a possible D match to TRBD1 (5 bases). The CDR3 length is 15 residues. Germline assignment: CDR1 MNHEY and CDR2 SVGEGT. Trimming took off 0 bases at V and 9 bases at J, with 12 bases between the two ends. The CDR3 bases are TGTGCCAGCAGTTACTCGGCAGGGAAGACTTCACCCCTCCACTTT. It encodes CASSYSAGKTSPLHF.

V and J are TRBV28 and TRBJ2-6, with D possibly being TRBD1 (6 bases). This CDR3 contains 15 residues. The V gene lost 4 bases and the J gene lost 4 bases, with 11 bases spanning the gap. Per the germline V gene, CDR1 is MDHEN and CDR2 is SYDVKM. CDR3 nucleotides: TGTGCCAGCAGTTCACAGGGTTCCGGGGCCAACGTCCTGACTTTC. Translating gives CASSSQGSGANVLTF.

The chain has TRBV25-1 and TRBJ2-3; 11 nucleotides agree with TRBD1. The V segment lost 5 bases and the J segment 4 bases; nucleotides outside the gene matches: 2. This CDR3 has 14 residues. Germline V gene sequence: CDR1 MGHDK, CDR2 SYGVNS. The CDR3 is CASSTGQGADTQYF. The CDR3 DNA is TGTGCCAGCAGTACGGGACAGGGGGCAGATACGCAGTATTTT.

This chain connects TRBV29-1 to TRBJ1-1; D gene unclear. V was shortened by 5 bases and J by 5 bases, with 18 bases between the two germline ends. Germline assignment: CDR1 SQVTM and CDR2 ANQGSEA. CDR3 size: 14 residues. In DNA, the CDR3 is TGCAGCGTTTCACTAGTGGAGGGTAGGACTGAAGCTTTCTTT. As protein: CSVSLVEGRTEAFF.

The chain combines TRBV7-9 with TRBJ2-1; a possible D gene is TRBD1 (5 bases). There are 14 residues in the CDR3. Germline values: CDR1 SEHNR, CDR2 FQNEAQ (reference sequence). Trimming left V 5 bases short and J 13 bases short, with 21 bases between. Here the CDR3 reads CASSITTEPRYQFF. The CDR3 DNA sequence: TGTGCCAGCAGCATAACGACAGAACCAAGATATCAGTTCTTC.

This chain connects TRBV7-9 to TRBJ1-2; the D gene is possibly TRBD1 (6 bases). Germline loops: CDR1 SEHNR, CDR2 FQNEAQ (reference sequence). Trimming pared 1 base from V and 5 bases from J, leaving 11 bases between. CDR3 length: 14 residues. CDR3 nucleotide sequence: TGTGCCAGCAGCTTAGGATGGACAGAGTATGGCTACACCTTC. Amino acid sequence: CASSLGWTEYGYTF.

The rearrangement joins TRBV6-5 to TRBJ2-1; no firm D call. The CDR3 covers 13 residues. Germline V gene sequence: CDR1 MNHEY, CDR2 SVGAGI. Deletions cut 0 bases from V and 9 bases from J, with 9 bases between. CDR3 sequence reads: CASSYSTGIEQFF. The CDR3 DNA follows: TGTGCCAGCAGTTACTCTACTGGGATTGAGCAGTTCTTC.

The J gene is TRBJ1-2, the V gene TRBV28; D is unresolved. Looked up from germline, CDR1 is MDHEN and CDR2 is SYDVKM. The CDR3 consists of 15 residues. V shed 7 bases and J shed 4 bases, with 19 bases lying between them. The CDR3 sequence: CASNGQMYPPYGYTF. The CDR3, as DNA: TGTGCCAGCAACGGGCAAATGTATCCACCCTATGGCTACACCTTC.

As DNA, the CDR3 is TGCGCCAGCAGCTCCGACAGCACAGATACGCAGTATTTT. It translates to CASSSDSTDTQYF. The V gene is TRBV5-1, the J gene TRBJ2-3; no definite D call. This CDR3 comprises 13 residues. Germline V gives CDR1 SGHRS, CDR2 YFSETQ. V was cut by 3 bases and J by 0 bases, with 5 bases left in between.

This clone has just one count. This rearrangement joins TRBV4-2 to TRBJ1-1, with unresolved D. The CDR3 spans 12 residues. Germline CDR1 and CDR2: LGHNA and YNFKEQ. V was clipped by 2 bases and J by 7 bases, with 8 bases between them. The CDR3 loop is CASSQKGDEAFF. The CDR3 bases are TGTGCCAGCAGCCAAAAGGGAGATGAAGCTTTCTTT.

This rearrangement joins TRBV21-1 to TRBJ1-1; the D segment call TRBD1 is taken from the table without a DNA check. TRBV21-1 is recorded as a pseudogene. The CDR3 contains 16 residues. Here the CDR3 DNA reads TGTGCCAGCAGCAGCCGGCCGGGACAGGGGTGCACTGAAGCTTTCTTT. Protein product: CASSSRPGQGCTEAFF.

The chain links TRBV2 to TRBJ1-3; 7 bases fit TRBD1. Germline trimming cut 4 bases from V and 3 bases from J; bases unmatched to any gene: 3. The germline V gene encodes CDR1 SNHLY and CDR2 FYNNEI. The CDR3 loop spans 14 amino acids. The CDR3 is CASSVQGVGNTIYF. The CDR3 DNA reads TGTGCCAGCAGTGTCCAGGGGGTTGGAAACACCATATATTTT.

This clone was detected once. The rearrangement links TRBV18 to TRBJ2-7; D is uncertain. This CDR3 contains 13 residues. CDR1 is KGHSH, CDR2 LQKENI, per germline. V gave up 1 base and J gave up 2 bases, with 6 bases separating them. Here the CDR3 reads CASSPLQPYEQYF. The CDR3 nucleotides read TGTGCCAGCTCACCACTACAACCCTACGAGCAGTACTTC.

This clone turned up a few times. The chain combines TRBV5-6 with TRBJ2-6; D not resolved. The CDR3 is made up of 16 amino acids. Trimming cost V 6 bases and J 4 bases, with 17 bases left between them. Germline loops: CDR1 SGHDT, CDR2 YYEEEE. The CDR3 reads CASTRTAVAGANVLTF. CDR3 DNA sequence: TGTGCCAGCACGAGAACGGCCGTCGCCGGGGCCAACGTCCTGACTTTC.

This chain joins TRBV19 and TRBJ1-2; TRBD1 aligns across 8 bases. The CDR3 has 16 residues. CDR1 is LNHDA, CDR2 SQIVND, per germline (reference sequence). After removal of 9 bases from V and 7 bases from J, the junction contained 19 bases not matched to a gene. The CDR3 DNA reads TGTGCCAGCGAAGACTCGCCTCGTGGACAGGGAGGTGGCTACACCTTC. This encodes CASEDSPRGQGGGYTF. The whole variable domain, remainder taken from reference TRBV19 and TRBJ1-2, is DGGITQSPKYLFRKEGQNVTLSCEQNLNHDAMYWYRQDPGQGLRLIYYSQIVNDFQKGDIAEGYSVSREKKESFPLTVTSAQKNPTAFYLCASEDSPRGQGGGYTFGSGTRLTVV.

This chain connects TRBV27 to TRBJ1-6; 9 bases are shared with TRBD1. The CDR3 covers 15 residues. The germline V gene encodes CDR1 MNHEY and CDR2 SMNVEV (reference sequence). Trimming removed 7 bases from V and 6 bases from J; junction bases left unmatched: 7. The CDR3 protein is CASNSPGQGNSPLHF. In DNA form, the CDR3 reads TGTGCCAGCAATTCACCGGGACAGGGTAATTCACCCCTCCACTTT.

V usage is TRBV27 and J usage is TRBJ2-7, with 11 bases that match TRBD1. The germline V gene has CDR1 MNHEY and CDR2 SMNVEV (reference sequence). This CDR3 is built from 14 residues. The V segment lost 5 bases and the J segment 3 bases; nucleotides outside the gene matches: 3. CDR3 DNA: TGTGCCAGCAGTCCAGGGACAGGGGGCTACGAGCAGTACTTC. This gives the protein CASSPGTGGYEQYF.

V usage is TRBV19 and J usage is TRBJ1-2, with 10 bases lining up with TRBD1. There are 15 residues in the CDR3. Germline CDR1 reads LNHDA; CDR2 reads SQIVND (reference sequence). V shed 7 bases, J shed 4 bases, and the junction held 9 bases outside the gene matches. CDR3: CASTMGQGLVYGYTF. Written as DNA, the CDR3 is TGTGCCAGTACTATGGGACAGGGGCTGGTCTATGGCTACACCTTC.

This sequence joins TRBV6-5 and TRBJ1-1, with TRBD1 matching 7 bases. Trimming at V came to 6 bases and at J to 4 bases, leaving 5 bases not matched to a gene. This CDR3 has 13 amino acids. Germline CDR1 is MNHEY and CDR2 is SVGAGI. CDR3 nucleotide sequence: TGTGCCAGCAGGGTACAGGGGATCACTGAAGCTTTCTTT. This sequence encodes CASRVQGITEAFF.